The clone carrying this T cell receptor (beta chain) was seen a few times. What it binds is unknown. CDR1 is MNHNS and CDR2 is SASEGT in the germline V gene. This CDR3 has 13 residues. Trimming shortened V by 3 bases and J by 2 bases, and 5 bases separated the two germline ends. PCR primers comprised 60 Vbeta and 13 Jbeta primers. Method: immunoSEQ multiplex PCR; TCRdb's copy keeps in-frame clones and lacks some. The profile covers 200,000 or so clones, with roughly 79% appearing a single time and around 1.8% taken by the ten largest. These data are taken from a study of cytomegalovirus exposure and HLA in healthy donors. Points from the study as a whole: In vitro testing confirmed three CMV-associated chains as specific for CMV antigens. Cytomegalovirus status was reportedly diagnosed by the classifier with high specificity and sensitivity.

The V gene is TRBV6-1, the J gene TRBJ1-3; D perhaps matches TRBD1 (5 bases). The sample consisted of PBMCs. This sequence was found in a man younger than 30 in good health and CMV-seronegative. The CDR3 DNA follows: TGTGCCAGCAGTGAGGGGCCTGGAAACACCATATATTTT. Amino acid sequence: CASSEGPGNTIYF.